These 28 T cell receptor beta chains were all obtained from the same sample, sequenced in a study of blood T cell repertoires in COVID-19. TCRdb keeps only in-frame clones here, not all; method: immunoSEQ multiplex PCR. The sample has about 230,000 clones, roughly 89% seen once. The sample consisted of PBMCs or T cells enriched from blood (not recorded which). The receptors come from a woman in her twenties or thirties with acute COVID-19.

The rearrangement uses TRBV12-3 or TRBV12-4 and TRBJ1-1; maybe TRBD1 (5 bases). The CDR3 extends over 13 amino acids. V dropped 7 bases and J dropped 5 bases, with 14 bases sitting between them. The CDR3 bases are TGTGCCAGCACCCCGTGGGGGGAAACTGAAGCTTTCTTT. Translated, it gives CASTPWGETEAFF.

The rearrangement links TRBV27 to TRBJ2-1, with D possibly matching TRBD1 (6 bases). V was clipped by 2 bases and J by 8 bases, with 10 bases between them. The CDR3 is 13 amino acids. In germline, CDR1 is MNHEY, CDR2 SMNVEV (reference sequence). CDR3 DNA: TGTGCCAGCAGTTTAAACAGGGTTGATGAGCAGTTCTTC. Translation gives CASSLNRVDEQFF.

This chain joins TRBV10-2 and TRBJ1-3, with TRBD1 matching over 9 bases. The germline V gene encodes CDR1 WSHSY and CDR2 SAAADI. With V trimmed by 2 bases and J by 0 bases, 14 bases remained unmatched. This CDR3 has 20 amino acids. This CDR3 reads CASSEPGQGLSFLSGNTIYF. As DNA, the CDR3 is TGCGCCAGCAGTGAGCCGGGACAGGGTCTTTCCTTTCTCTCTGGAAACACCATATATTTT.

V is TRBV30 and J is TRBJ1-5, with D perhaps TRBD1 (6 bases). The CDR3 is 13 amino acids. Between the trimmed V and J ends, which lost 0 bases and 5 bases, there was a span of 8 bases. Germline values: CDR1 GTSNPN, CDR2 SVGIG (reference sequence). The CDR3 bases are TGTGCCTGGAGTGTGGGGGGGCATCAGCCCCAGCATTTT. This sequence encodes CAWSVGGHQPQHF.

The rearrangement uses TRBV7-2 and TRBJ1-1, with TRBD1 matching over 10 bases. This CDR3 comprises 16 residues. The V segment lost 5 bases and the J segment 0 bases; nucleotides outside the gene matches: 6. CDR1 is SGHTA, CDR2 FQGNSA, per germline. CDR3 region: CASSHKTGGVNTEAFF. In DNA, the CDR3 is TGTGCCAGCAGCCACAAGACAGGGGGCGTGAACACTGAAGCTTTCTTT.

The chain couples TRBV5-1 to TRBJ2-7; 7 bases align to TRBD1. Germline lookup yields CDR1 SGHRS and CDR2 YFSETQ. V lost 4 bases and J lost 9; bases outside the gene matches: 16. There are 15 residues in the CDR3. Here the CDR3 reads CASSLTGQDPLWQYF. The CDR3 DNA is TGCGCCAGCAGCCTCACAGGACAGGATCCCCTTTGGCAGTACTTC.

The gene calls are TRBV25-1 and TRBJ2-2, with D tentatively TRBD2 (7 bases). CDR3 length: 15 amino acids. V was cut by 8 bases and J by 4 bases, with 17 bases left in between. Germline loops: CDR1 MGHDK, CDR2 SYGVNS. CDR3 DNA: TGTGCCAGCCCGATGGGAGGGGGGAGCACCGGGGAGCTGTTTTTT. It codes for CASPMGGGSTGELFF.

The gene calls are TRBV29-1 and TRBJ1-2; D remains unclear. CDR1 and CDR2 (germline): SQVTM, ANQGSEA. The CDR3 totals 11 residues. Trimming pared 4 bases from V and 5 bases from J, leaving 8 bases between. CDR3 loop: CSVASVYGYTF. The DNA of the CDR3 is TGCAGCGTTGCCAGCGTATATGGCTACACCTTC.

The sample holds one count of this clone. The chain has TRBV9 and TRBJ2-6; D is ambiguous. The V gene's germline CDR1 is SGDLS and CDR2 YYNGEE. Trimming took 2 bases from V and 2 from J, leaving 11 bases between them. CDR3 length: 16 residues. CDR3 loop: CASSVKIEPGANVLTF. Written as DNA, the CDR3 is TGTGCCAGCAGCGTTAAAATAGAACCTGGGGCCAACGTCCTGACTTTC.

The V call is TRBV7-9, the J call TRBJ1-5, with D perhaps TRBD1 (5 bases). CDR3 length: 15 amino acids. V shed 2 bases and J shed 4 bases, with 12 bases lying between them. Germline CDR1 SEHNR, CDR2 FQNEAQ (reference sequence). In DNA, the CDR3 is TGTGCCAGCAGCTTAAATCCAGGGTTAAATCAGCCCCAGCATTTT. This codes for CASSLNPGLNQPQHF.

The V gene is TRBV4-3, the J gene TRBJ1-2; 9 bases agree with TRBD1. This CDR3 has 18 amino acids. J gave up 5 bases and V 0 bases, and 13 bases lay outside the gene matches. CDR1 LGHNA and CDR2 YSLEER come from the germline V gene. The CDR3 sequence: CASSQDGPGTGSRYGYTF. Written as DNA, the CDR3 is TGCGCCAGCAGCCAAGATGGACCCGGGACAGGGTCTCGATATGGCTACACCTTC.

The V and J genes are TRBV29-1 and TRBJ2-1, with D possibly TRBD2 on 5 matching bases. This CDR3 contains 14 residues. The V end was cut by 4 bases, the J end by 3 bases, with 13 bases between. The germline gives CDR1 SQVTM, CDR2 ANQGSEA. CDR3 amino acids: CSVVAGKSYNEQFF. For the CDR3, the DNA is TGCAGCGTTGTTGCGGGCAAAAGCTACAATGAGCAGTTCTTC.

The genes are TRBV6-1 and TRBJ2-7; possible D gene TRBD1, 6 bases. This CDR3 has 13 residues. Germline V gene lookup returns CDR1 MNHNS and CDR2 SASEGT. The ends were cut back, 3 bases at V and 2 bases at J, with 8 bases in the middle. CDR3 protein: CASSEGAPYEQYF. The CDR3 nucleotides are TGTGCCAGCAGTGAGGGGGCCCCCTACGAGCAGTACTTC.

V usage is TRBV9 and J usage is TRBJ2-7; weak D call: TRBD2 (6 bases). V was pared by 4 bases and J by 4 bases, with 27 bases between. CDR3 length: 18 amino acids. The germline gives CDR1 SGDLS, CDR2 YYNGEE. The CDR3 loop is CASSLYIDSQGGIYEQYF. The CDR3 nucleotides are TGTGCCAGCAGCCTCTATATTGACAGCCAGGGAGGAATTTACGAGCAGTACTTC.

This rearrangement joins TRBV27 to TRBJ2-1, with 10 nucleotides matching TRBD2. This CDR3 is built from 16 residues. Germline lookup yields CDR1 MNHEY and CDR2 SMNVEV (reference sequence). V lost 0 bases to trimming and J lost 8 bases; unmatched junction nucleotides: 7. The CDR3 coding sequence is TGTGCCAGCAGTTTATCAAGGCTAGCGGGGGATCATGAGCAGTTCTTC. Translating gives CASSLSRLAGDHEQFF.

The gene calls are TRBV7-6 and TRBJ2-1, with D possibly being TRBD1 (6 bases). The ends were cut back, 1 base at V and 8 bases at J, with 9 bases in the middle. The germline V gene has CDR1 SGHVS and CDR2 FNYEAQ. The CDR3 is 13 residues long. The CDR3 bases are TGTGCCAGCAGCTTAGGCAAGGGGGATGAGCAGTTCTTC. Encoded protein: CASSLGKGDEQFF. The full variable domain, rest sourced from reference TRBV7-6 and TRBJ2-1, is GAGVSQSPRYKVTKRGQDVALRCDPISGHVSLYWYRQALGQGPEFLTYFNYEAQQDKSGLPNDRFSAERPEGSISTLTIQRTEQRDSAMYRCASSLGKGDEQFFGPGTRLTVL.

CDR3: CASSVDGLRQETQYF. The CDR3 DNA is TGTGCCAGCAGCGTAGATGGGCTACGTCAAGAGACCCAGTACTTC. The chain recombines TRBV9 with TRBJ2-5; no reliable D call. The CDR3 runs to 15 residues. The V gene's germline CDR1 is SGDLS and CDR2 YYNGEE. Trimming left V 0 bases short and J 2 bases short, with 11 bases between.

This clone was seen a single time. The CDR3 spells CASSSIMAASLVTQYF. CDR3 DNA: TGTGCCAGTAGTTCTATTATGGCGGCTAGTTTGGTTACGCAGTATTTT. The rearrangement uses TRBV19 and TRBJ2-3, with D hard to call. CDR1 LNHDA and CDR2 SQIVND come from the germline V gene (reference sequence). The CDR3 runs to 16 residues. The V end lost 5 bases, the J end lost 8 bases, and 23 bases lay between the germline ends. Full variable domain (rest looked up from reference TRBV19 and TRBJ2-3): DGGITQSPKYLFRKEGQNVTLSCEQNLNHDAMYWYRQDPGQGLRLIYYSQIVNDFQKGDIAEGYSVSREKKESFPLTVTSAQKNPTAFYLCASSSIMAASLVTQYFGPGTRLTVL.

The genes are TRBV7-2 and TRBJ1-2, with a tentative D call TRBD1 (6 bases). Germline V gene sequence: CDR1 SGHTA, CDR2 FQGNSA. CDR3 length: 16 residues. V was shortened by 2 bases and J by 8 bases, with 21 bases between the two germline ends. Here the CDR3 reads CASSLPWGQGLIGYTF. The CDR3 region has the DNA TGTGCCAGCAGCTTACCCTGGGGGCAGGGCTTGATAGGCTACACCTTC.

V and J are TRBV18 and TRBJ2-7, with a tentative D call TRBD1 (8 bases). Germline CDR1 is KGHSH and CDR2 is LQKENI. Trimming took 5 bases from V and 1 from J, leaving 15 bases between them. The CDR3 spans 15 residues. The CDR3, as DNA: TGTGCCAGCTCATTCGGACAGGGAGGGTCCTACGAGCAGTACTTC. It is translated as CASSFGQGGSYEQYF.

The genes are TRBV27 and TRBJ2-7, with a weak D call TRBD2 (5 bases). The length of the CDR3 is 14 residues. Trimming removed 0 bases at V and 7 bases at J, with 13 bases between. Germline loops: CDR1 MNHEY, CDR2 SMNVEV (reference sequence). CDR3 loop: CASSLSGSSQEQYF. The CDR3 DNA reads as TGTGCCAGCAGTTTATCGGGGAGTTCCCAGGAGCAGTACTTC.

The rearrangement joins TRBV28 to TRBJ1-1, with D possibly TRBD1 on 6 matching bases. V was shortened by 3 bases and J by 4 bases, with 18 bases between the two germline ends. CDR3 length: 16 amino acids. The V gene's germline CDR1 is MDHEN and CDR2 SYDVKM. CDR3 residues: CASSFSGEGWGTEAFF. For the CDR3, the DNA is TGTGCCAGCAGTTTTTCAGGGGAGGGTTGGGGCACTGAAGCTTTCTTT.

V and J are TRBV29-1 and TRBJ2-7, with D possibly matching TRBD1 (6 bases). The length of the CDR3 is 13 residues. CDR1 and CDR2 (germline): SQVTM, ANQGSEA. V was trimmed by 2 bases and J by 2 bases, leaving 10 bases between them. The CDR3 DNA reads as TGCAGCGTTGAAATAGACAGGACCTACGAGCAGTACTTC. Amino acids: CSVEIDRTYEQYF.

This clone was seen just once. This rearrangement joins TRBV6-1 to TRBJ2-7; the D gene is possibly TRBD1 (7 bases). The CDR3 is 18 amino acids. Germline CDR1 reads MNHNS; CDR2 reads SASEGT. Trimming cost V 10 bases and J 0 bases, with 28 bases left between them. CDR3 DNA sequence: TGTGCCACCCGTGAAGGGGGCTCTGCGGGGAGAAACTCCTACGAGCAGTACTTC. This gives the protein CATREGGSAGRNSYEQYF.

The chain uses TRBV12-3 or TRBV12-4 and TRBJ2-7; D perhaps matches TRBD2 (6 bases). The V and J ends lost 0 bases and 4 bases respectively, with 7 bases between them. This CDR3 is 13 amino acids long. CDR3 DNA sequence: TGTGCCAGCAGTTTAGCCCGGGAGTACGAGCAGTACTTC. Protein product: CASSLAREYEQYF.

The rearrangement links TRBV27 to TRBJ2-7, with 9 bases lining up with TRBD2. The V gene end was trimmed by 7 bases and the J gene end by 4 bases; junction bases not matched to a gene: 5. This CDR3 spans 13 amino acids. CDR1 MNHEY and CDR2 SMNVEV come from the germline V gene (reference sequence). CDR3 loop: CASTYTSGYEQYF. CDR3 bases: TGTGCCAGCACCTATACTAGCGGGTACGAGCAGTACTTC.

The J gene is TRBJ1-4, the V gene TRBV27; 8 bases agree with TRBD1. Trimming cost V 7 bases and J 5 bases; bases outside gene matches: 6. This CDR3 comprises 14 residues. The germline CDR1 and CDR2 sequences are MNHEY and SMNVEV (reference sequence). The CDR3: CASKIQGENEKLFF. CDR3 coding DNA: TGTGCCAGCAAGATACAGGGGGAAAATGAAAAACTGTTTTTT. Filled out from reference TRBV27 and TRBJ1-4, the complete variable domain reads EAQVTQNPRYLITVTGKKLTVTCSQNMNHEYMSWYRQDPGLGLRQIYYSMNVEVTDKGDVPEGYKVSRKEKRNFPLILESPSPNQTSLYFCASKIQGENEKLFFGSGTQLSVL.

V and J are TRBV5-1 and TRBJ1-1; a possible D gene is TRBD1 (5 bases). The V gene lost 4 bases and the J gene lost 1 base, with 17 bases spanning the gap. The germline gives CDR1 SGHRS, CDR2 YFSETQ. CDR3 length: 16 amino acids. Written as DNA, the CDR3 is TGCGCCAGCAGCAAGGATGTTACCACAGGGAACACTGAAGCTTTCTTT. Translation gives CASSKDVTTGNTEAFF.